These 23 T cell receptor beta chains came from one sample sequenced in a study of cytomegalovirus exposure and HLA in healthy donors (TCRdb year 2017). Library construction relied on the immunoSEQ multiplex PCR assay. Here the immuneACCESS table is served through TCRdb, limited to in-frame sequences with V and J called. Missing clones are a known gap in these copies; in checked studies unresolved V genes cover under half, and the rest lacks a known reason. This sample gives over 200,000 clones in total; over 65% of them show up just once. The ten largest account for less than 7% of the sample. What was sequenced was PBMCs. Receptors were obtained from a woman between 18 and 30 years old in good health and CMV-seronegative.

This chain joins TRBV5-1 and TRBJ1-2; no definite D call. Germline CDR1 SGHRS, CDR2 YFSETQ. This CDR3 region has 15 residues. V was cut by 4 bases and J by 5 bases, with 18 bases left in between. The CDR3 coding sequence is TGCGCCAGCAGCGAGGCAGGTAACCTCCTTTATGGCTACACCTTC. Translating it yields CASSEAGNLLYGYTF.

This clone was counted a few times. This chain connects TRBV6-5 to TRBJ1-2; 7 bases line up with TRBD1. CDR1 is MNHEY, CDR2 SVGAGI, per germline. V shed 0 bases, J shed 7 bases, and the junction held 8 bases outside the gene matches. This CDR3 has 15 residues. Here the CDR3 DNA reads TGTGCCAGCAGTTACTCAAGGGGGCAGAAAGGTGGCTACACCTTC. Translated: CASSYSRGQKGGYTF.

A single count supports this clone. The chain is built from TRBV20-1 and TRBJ2-5; D may correspond to TRBD1 or TRBD2 (5 bases each). V lost 5 bases and J 10 bases, leaving 11 bases between the germline ends. The germline V gene encodes CDR1 DFQATT and CDR2 SNEGSKA (reference sequence). CDR3 length equals 10 residues. This CDR3 reads CSARWGYQYF. CDR3 DNA: TGCAGTGCTCGATGGGGGTACCAGTACTTC.

Here the CDR3 reads CASSEVPGTASSYEQYF. The CDR3 bases are TGTGCCAGCAGTGAAGTACCCGGGACAGCTAGCTCCTACGAGCAGTACTTC. This chain uses TRBV6-1 with TRBJ2-7; TRBD1 matches 7 bases. The germline V gene encodes CDR1 MNHNS and CDR2 SASEGT. The CDR3 totals 17 residues. V was pared by 1 base and J by 0 bases, with 9 bases of the junction left unmatched.

This chain links TRBV30 with TRBJ2-1, with D perhaps matching TRBD1 (6 bases). Trimming left V 7 bases short and J 0 bases short, with 10 bases between. This CDR3 has 13 amino acids. Germline CDR1 GTSNPN, CDR2 SVGIG (reference sequence). The CDR3 DNA reads TGTGCCTACAGGGCACGCTCCTACAATGAGCAGTTCTTC. Protein sequence: CAYRARSYNEQFF.

V is TRBV18 and J is TRBJ1-1, with D possibly TRBD1 on 5 matching bases. Germline CDR1 KGHSH, CDR2 LQKENI. This CDR3 is 14 amino acids long. Trimming pared 8 bases from V and 1 base from J, leaving 14 bases between. The CDR3 bases are TGTGCCAGCCGACCGGGGCAAACGAACACTGAAGCTTTCTTT. Translating gives CASRPGQTNTEAFF.

The rearrangement links TRBV5-4 to TRBJ1-4, with 10 bases that match TRBD1. The ends lost 4 bases at V and 10 bases at J; junction bases unmatched: 10. The CDR3 extends over 15 amino acids. Germline values: CDR1 SGHNT, CDR2 YYREEE (reference sequence). For the CDR3, the DNA is TGTGCCAGCAGCGAGGGACAGGGGCGGACGTCAAAACTGTTTTTT. Its translation is CASSEGQGRTSKLFF.

The J gene is TRBJ1-5, the V gene TRBV5-5; no reliable D call. In germline, CDR1 is SGHKS, CDR2 YYEKEE (reference sequence). With 1 base removed from V and 7 bases from J, the gap between germline ends came to 15 bases. This CDR3 region has 15 residues. The CDR3 DNA is TGTGCCAGCAGCTTGAGTGTTGGGTTAGGGCAGCCCCAGCATTTT. Its translation: CASSLSVGLGQPQHF.

The chain couples TRBV6-1 to TRBJ2-1, with 10 bases identical to TRBD1. Germline CDR1 MNHNS, CDR2 SASEGT. The CDR3 length is 14 residues. J was trimmed by 7 bases and V by 7 bases; bases with no gene match: 7. The CDR3 DNA follows: TGTGCCAGCACGACAGGGGGCAGTGGGAATGAGCAGTTCTTC. It codes for CASTTGGSGNEQFF.

The rearrangement uses TRBV5-1 and TRBJ2-2; D unresolved. Trimming cost V 0 bases and J 1 base, with 4 bases left between them. Germline CDR1 reads SGHRS; CDR2 reads YFSETQ. This CDR3 has 14 amino acids. DNA of the CDR3: TGCGCCAGCAGCTTGGGGGGGAACACCGGGGAGCTGTTTTTT. Amino acid sequence: CASSLGGNTGELFF.

The chain combines TRBV28 with TRBJ2-3, with D possibly called TRBD1 or TRBD2 (5 bases each). Germline lookup yields CDR1 MDHEN and CDR2 SYDVKM. There are 16 residues in the CDR3. V was clipped by 4 bases and J by 2 bases, with 16 bases between them. DNA of the CDR3: TGTGCCAGCAGTTCCGTGGACTTTGGGGCCACAGATACGCAGTATTTT. It translates to CASSSVDFGATDTQYF. Drawing the rest from reference TRBV28 and TRBJ2-3, the complete variable domain is DVKVTQSSRYLVKRTGEKVFLECVQDMDHENMFWYRQDPGLGLRLIYFSYDVKMKEKGDIPEGYSVSREKKERFSLILESASTNQTSMYLCASSSVDFGATDTQYFGPGTRLTVL.

The rearrangement joins TRBV30 to TRBJ2-2, with D tentatively TRBD1 or TRBD2 (5 bases each). This CDR3 region has 16 residues. Germline V CDR1 and CDR2: GTSNPN, SVGIG (reference sequence). The germline V and J ends were trimmed by 4 bases and 4 bases, with 19 bases remaining between them. The CDR3 loop is CAWNIPLRDVTGELFF. The DNA for the CDR3 is TGTGCCTGGAACATACCACTCAGGGACGTCACCGGGGAGCTGTTTTTT.

V usage is TRBV30 and J usage is TRBJ1-6; no reliable D call. This CDR3 is built from 13 residues. Trimming left V 2 bases short and J 6 bases short, with 8 bases between. Looked up from germline, CDR1 is GTSNPN and CDR2 is SVGIG (reference sequence). The DNA of the CDR3 is TGTGCCTGGAGTCTGTCTCCTAATTCACCCCTCCACTTT. Protein: CAWSLSPNSPLHF.

The table lists this clone with a count of one. The V and J genes are TRBV30 and TRBJ1-3; D remains ambiguous. Between the trimmed V and J ends, which lost 2 bases and 2 bases, there was a span of 13 bases. CDR3 length: 15 residues. Germline V CDR1 and CDR2: GTSNPN, SVGIG (reference sequence). The CDR3 here is CAWSLDINAGNTIYF. The CDR3, as DNA: TGTGCCTGGAGTCTTGACATAAACGCTGGAAACACCATATATTTT. The full variable domain, its missing parts supplied by reference TRBV30 and TRBJ1-3, is SQTIHQWPATLVQPVGSPLSLECTVEGTSNPNLYWYRQAAGRGLQLLFYSVGIGQISSEVPQNLSASRPQDRQFILSSKKLLLSDSGFYLCAWSLDINAGNTIYFGEGSWLTVV.

The chain employs TRBV7-2 and TRBJ2-3; 8 bases are shared with TRBD1. The germline V gene has CDR1 SGHTA and CDR2 FQGNSA. The CDR3 loop spans 15 amino acids. Losses at the gene ends were 0 bases for V and 4 bases for J; bases not matched to a gene: 3. CDR3 nucleotide sequence: TGTGCCAGCAGCTTAGCGGGGGACAGGTCAGATACGCAGTATTTT. It translates to CASSLAGDRSDTQYF.

The V gene is TRBV5-1, the J gene TRBJ2-5; no clear D gene. CDR1 and CDR2 from the germline V gene are SGHRS and YFSETQ. This CDR3 spans 15 amino acids. V lost 0 bases and J lost 1, with 10 bases in between. The CDR3 nucleotides read TGCGCCAGCAGCTTGGATGGCGGTGCCCAAGAGACCCAGTACTTC. Protein sequence: CASSLDGGAQETQYF.

The chain combines TRBV27 with TRBJ2-7; D may be TRBD2 (6 bases). From germline, CDR1 is MNHEY and CDR2 SMNVEV (reference sequence). Trimming took 0 bases from V and 4 from J, leaving 22 bases between them. CDR3 size: 18 residues. CDR3 DNA: TGTGCCAGCAGTTTATCCCCACTTGCCTGGAGGGAACCATACGAGCAGTACTTC. It yields the protein CASSLSPLAWREPYEQYF.

This clone was picked up a small number of times. The V call is TRBV6-5, the J call TRBJ1-2, with TRBD1 identical over 7 bases. After removal of 8 bases from V and 1 base from J, the junction contained 10 bases not matched to a gene. Germline CDR1 MNHEY, CDR2 SVGAGI. This CDR3 is 15 amino acids long. CDR3 protein: CASRVQGGINYGYTF. The CDR3 nucleotides read TGTGCCAGCCGAGTCCAGGGGGGGATTAACTATGGCTACACCTTC.

The chain couples TRBV6-5 to TRBJ1-2; D is uncertain. This CDR3 region has 13 residues. Trimming pared 6 bases from V and 4 bases from J, leaving 12 bases between. Germline V CDR1 and CDR2: MNHEY, SVGAGI. CDR3 protein: CASSPGGGYGYTF. CDR3 nucleotides: TGTGCCAGCAGCCCAGGTGGTGGCTATGGCTACACCTTC.

This clone came up once. V gene TRBV30 combines with J gene TRBJ2-3, with 8 bases aligning to TRBD2. CDR1 is GTSNPN, CDR2 SVGIG, per germline (reference sequence). The CDR3 loop spans 18 amino acids. The trim removed 4 bases at V and 8 bases at J, leaving 23 bases unmatched. The CDR3 spells CAWMGSAGEQRLHVTQYF. In nucleotides, the CDR3 is TGTGCCTGGATGGGCTCAGCGGGGGAGCAGAGATTGCATGTTACGCAGTATTTT.

This sequence joins TRBV11-3 and TRBJ2-2; the D is unclear. Trimming cost V 5 bases and J 0 bases, with 4 bases left between them. This CDR3 comprises 13 residues. Germline values: CDR1 SGHNT, CDR2 YENEEA. The CDR3 here is CASSTTNTGELFF. The CDR3 DNA reads TGTGCCAGCAGCACAACGAACACCGGGGAGCTGTTTTTT.

The chain uses TRBV14 and TRBJ2-5; 9 positions match TRBD1. The V and J ends lost 2 bases and 5 bases, in that order; junction bases with no gene match: 6. Germline V lookup: CDR1 SGHDN, CDR2 FVKESK. This CDR3 has 15 amino acids. The CDR3 spells CASSQRTGGGETQYF. The CDR3 nucleotides are TGTGCCAGCAGCCAACGAACAGGGGGCGGGGAGACCCAGTACTTC.

Details on this clone: With a much larger clone just one base away, this may be a read error. The chain couples TRBV5-6 to TRBJ2-2; 8 nucleotides line up with TRBD1. CDR3 size: 15 residues. V trimming: 3 bases; J trimming: 1 base; junction bases outside the gene matches: 2. Germline-derived CDR1 and CDR2 are SGHDT and YYEEEE. The CDR3: CASSSGTGNTGELFF. The CDR3 DNA reads TGTGCCAGCAGCTCCGGGACAGGGAACACCGGGGAGCTGTTTTTT.